Here is one T cell receptor beta chain with its context. This receptor's antigen is unknown. No clone much larger than this one lies a single base away; base qualities are absent. Focal radiation therapy combined with CTLA-4 blockade (ipilimumab) was tested in patients with chemo-refractory metastatic non-small-cell lung cancer. This record belongs to a study of radiotherapy plus CTLA-4 blockade in lung cancer (dated by TCRdb to 2016 to 2018). For the study in its entirety: Objective responses were observed in 15% to 20% of enrolled patients, and disease control was achieved in roughly 29%.

The investigation overall reported the following: Increased serum interferon-beta after radiation, together with early dynamic changes in blood T cell clones, were reported to be the strongest predictors of response. TCR clones derived from tumors expanded in peripheral blood after treatment with radiotherapy and ipilimumab.

The protocol used for the library was the immunoSEQ multiplex PCR assay. TCRdb limited this immuneACCESS table to in-frame rearrangements with V and J called. A share of clones is missing; checked studies link under half to unresolved V genes, and the rest is unexplained. This sample has about 62,000 clones in its table, and around 76% of those were observed once. 2.5% to 3% of the sample goes to the ten largest clones. The sequencing used peripheral blood, collected from a patient treated with radiotherapy plus ipilimumab. The clonotype originates from a human donor with non-small cell lung cancer who had a complete response to radiotherapy plus ipilimumab.

The DNA sequence reads TGCGCCAGCAGCTTGTGGGGGACAGTCTACAATGAGCAGTTCTTC. Its amino acids are CASSLWGTVYNEQFF. The rearranged chain carries TRBV5-1 and TRBJ2-1; 7 nucleotides in the junction match TRBD1. CDR1 and CDR2 are read off the germline V gene as SGHRS and YFSETQ. V and J are trimmed by 1 base and 3 bases, and the gene matches miss 4 bases of the junction. The CDR3 has 15 amino acids, counting the end cysteine and phenylalanine. Just CDR3 DNA is preserved here, 45 bases in frame from base 1.